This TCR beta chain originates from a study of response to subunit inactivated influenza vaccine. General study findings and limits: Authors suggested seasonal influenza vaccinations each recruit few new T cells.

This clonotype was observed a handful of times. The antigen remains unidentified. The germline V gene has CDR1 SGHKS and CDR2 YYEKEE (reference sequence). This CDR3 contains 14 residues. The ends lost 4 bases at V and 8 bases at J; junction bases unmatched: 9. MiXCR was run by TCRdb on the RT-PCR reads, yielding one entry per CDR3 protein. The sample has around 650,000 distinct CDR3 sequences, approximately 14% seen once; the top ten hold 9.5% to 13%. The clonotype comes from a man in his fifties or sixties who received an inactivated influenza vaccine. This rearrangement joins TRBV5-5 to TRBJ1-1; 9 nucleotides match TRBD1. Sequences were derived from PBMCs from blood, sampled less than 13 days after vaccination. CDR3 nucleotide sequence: TGTGCCAGCAGCCCGGGGACAGGGTTGACCGAAGCTTTCTTT. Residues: CASSPGTGLTEAFF.